The present TCR beta chain was sequenced within a study of CD8+ T cells in alopecia areata. Study-wide background: The study gave treated patients oral tofacitinib at 5 to 10 mg twice daily. Study-level points and caveats: Patients displayed less clarity in TCR sharing than mice, a finding possibly related to HLA.

Treatment here: oral pan-JAK inhibitor, 5-10 mg twice daily. PBMCs, the starting material, were the source of sorted CD4+ and CD8+ T cells. The germline CDR1 and CDR2 sequences are MGHRA and YSYEKL. V trimming: 4 bases; J trimming: 6 bases; junction bases outside the gene matches: 11. The CDR3 is 15 amino acids. For this clone: Its target is not known.

The sequencing template was cDNA reverse transcribed from extracted RNA. The table came from immunoSEQ multiplex PCR; TCRdb's copy has only in-frame clones and leaves some out. Of some 120,000 clones in the sample, roughly three fifths were seen once. This material consisted of CD8+ T cells sorted from blood, taken at week 24, from a patient treated with tofacitinib. The J gene is TRBJ1-2, the V gene TRBV4-1, with 7 nucleotides matching TRBD1. This sequence originates from a human donor with alopecia areata. CDR3 loop: CASSLGTAPFHGYTF. In DNA form, the CDR3 reads TGCGCCAGCAGCCTCGGGACAGCTCCCTTCCATGGCTACACCTTC.